This TCR beta chain was identified in a study of shared T cell receptors in the human thymus (dated by TCRdb to 2020 to 2023). For the wider study: The study examined how self-reactive, shared T-cell receptor alpha chains are generated in the human thymus.

The library was obtained by the immunoSEQ multiplex PCR assay. TCRdb took over this immuneACCESS table, retaining in-frame rearrangements with V and J assigned. Such tables are incomplete; in checked studies, under half of the missing clones stem from an unresolved V gene, and the remainder is unexplained. Present in this sample are hundreds of thousands of clones, 70% to 90% of which were seen just once. The ten largest clones represent around 0.01% of the sample. CDR1 is given as SGHDN and CDR2 as FVKESK, both from the germline V gene. Its CDR3 holds 17 amino acids, cysteine through phenylalanine. Left in the record is the CDR3 DNA by itself, 51 bases read in frame from the first base. V and J are trimmed by 3 bases and 3 bases, and the gene matches miss 8 bases of the junction. This clone was observed a handful of times. What antigen it recognizes has not been identified. No base-level quality is on record; no much larger clone is a single base apart.

The same sample was also studied in work on human thymus T cells. From the second report: In Finland, the donors were immunologically healthy infants who were having open corrective cardiac surgery for congenital heart defects. Thymus tissue was obtained as surgical resects removed during corrective cardiac surgery. Usage of V and J gene segments appeared to be biased in both the thymic and the peripheral blood repertoires. According to the related research, thymic TCR repertoires were highly overlapping among unrelated individuals. TCR alpha and beta repertoires from about 8 infant thymus samples and four related peripheral blood samples were characterized in the study. Donor ages ranging from roughly 6 to 244 days were recorded, and several male and a couple of female infants were included in the cohort. Thymocytes were released mechanically from tissue and stored at -70 °C as pellets of roughly 9.5-32 million cells. A QIAsymphony instrument was used to extract genomic DNA from frozen cell pellets. The immunoSEQ multiplex PCR assay was used to amplify the TCRB and TCRAD loci from a standardized quantity of quality-controlled genomic DNA. The amplicons spanned the V(D)J region and were long enough to cover the CDR3 and allow V and J genes to be identified. The commercial immunoSEQ service was used to sequence amplicons on an Illumina platform. Primer bias and sequencing errors were corrected as previously described, and TCRAD and TCRB were defined on the basis of the IMGT database. immunoSEQ Analyzer 3.0 and VDJTools were used for repertoire analysis, which covered basic statistics, V/J segment usage, diversity estimates, rarefaction and pairwise overlap. Diversity was estimated with Chao1, ChaoE, Efron-Thisted, Shannon and inverse Simpson indices, and also on datasets down-sampled to the smallest sample. Repertoire overlap was determined by strict matching of CDR3 nucleotide sequence, V gene and J gene, and Jaccard-based multidimensional scaling clustering was applied. On average, thymus samples yielded 810,000 or so unique TCRB clonotypes, whereas blood samples yielded roughly 80,000.

Sequences were obtained from thymocytes. This TCR derives from a boy younger than two with a congenital heart defect. Donor details come from another sample of the same person, matched by shared clones. The chain is encoded by TRBV14 joined to TRBJ2-5; 12 junctional bases match TRBD2. The CDR3 amino acid sequence is: CASSQYGLAGREETQYF. The nucleotides are TGTGCCAGCAGCCAGTATGGACTAGCGGGAAGGGAAGAGACCCAGTACTTC. The reference TRBV14 and TRBJ2-5 proteins fill in what lies around the CDR3, so the full variable domain reads EAGVTQFPSHSVIEKGQTVTLRCDPISGHDNLYWYRRVMGKEIKFLLHFVKESKQDESGMPNNRFLAERTGGTYSTLKVQPAELEDSGVYFCASSQYGLAGREETQYFGPGTRLLVL.